Below, 28 T cell receptor beta chains from the same sample are listed, as sequenced in a study of spatial heterogeneity in lung cancer. TCRdb re-called the 5' RACE reads through MiXCR, storing one row per CDR3 protein. Seen here are about 80,000 distinct CDR3 sequences, 15% to 25% observed once, and the top ten hold 5% to 8%. Time point here: sample taken at primary tumor resection. Unsorted tumor, nontumor lung tissue or cryopreserved PBMC supplied the whole RNA. The material sequenced was PBMCs, taken at surgery. The receptors were sampled from a male donor with early-stage non-small cell lung cancer.

The chain couples TRBV28 to TRBJ1-5, with D hard to call. V was clipped by 6 bases and J by 0 bases, with 12 bases between them. This CDR3 has 15 amino acids. Germline V CDR1 and CDR2: MDHEN, SYDVKM. The CDR3 DNA sequence: TGTGCCAGCAGCCCACCCCCCAATAGCAATCAGCCCCAGCATTTT. This gives the protein CASSPPPNSNQPQHF. The whole variable domain, filled in from reference TRBV28 and TRBJ1-5, reads DVKVTQSSRYLVKRTGEKVFLECVQDMDHENMFWYRQDPGLGLRLIYFSYDVKMKEKGDIPEGYSVSREKKERFSLILESASTNQTSMYLCASSPPPNSNQPQHFGDGTRLSIL.

This clonotype was detected many times. The chain uses TRBV27 and TRBJ2-1, with 9 bases lining up with TRBD1. The germline V gene has CDR1 MNHEY and CDR2 SMNVEV (reference sequence). This CDR3 is built from 14 residues. Trimming at V came to 4 bases and at J to 7 bases, leaving 5 bases not matched to a gene. The CDR3 bases are TGTGCCAGCAGTTCTTCTGGACAGGGGAATGAGCAGTTCTTC. Its translation: CASSSSGQGNEQFF.

This sequence joins TRBV6-5 and TRBJ1-4, with a weak D call TRBD1 (5 bases). This CDR3 has 14 residues. The V end was cut by 6 bases, the J end by 8 bases, with 16 bases between. Looked up from germline, CDR1 is MNHEY and CDR2 is SVGAGI. The CDR3 coding sequence is TGTGCCAGCAGCCCCGGGGCCGGAGGGGAAAAACTGTTTTTT. It is translated as CASSPGAGGEKLFF.

This chain links TRBV23-1 with TRBJ2-4; 10 nucleotides agree with TRBD2. TRBV23-1 has ORF status, its function being uncertain. Trimming at V came to 3 bases and at J to 2 bases, leaving 7 bases not matched to a gene. This CDR3 has 17 amino acids. This CDR3 is CASSHQAGGPSKNIQYF. Written as DNA, the CDR3 is TGCGCCAGCAGTCACCAAGCGGGGGGGCCTTCCAAAAACATTCAGTACTTC.

V is TRBV23-1 and J is TRBJ1-5; 12 bases are a match to TRBD1. TRBV23-1 carries the ORF label, with uncertain function. The CDR3 has 19 amino acids. V dropped 3 bases and J dropped 4; count of bases not matched to a gene: 13. CDR3 sequence: CASSHPGGQGASNNQPQHF. The CDR3 nucleotides read TGCGCCAGCAGTCATCCAGGGGGACAGGGGGCCTCAAATAATCAGCCCCAGCATTTT.

This clonotype was detected a few times. The chain couples TRBV25-1 to TRBJ2-1; TRBD1 matches at 7 bases. The CDR3 extends over 14 amino acids. The junction had 10 bases not matched to a gene; V was cut back by 5 bases and J by 9 bases. Germline lookup yields CDR1 MGHDK and CDR2 SYGVNS. The CDR3 here is CASSLGQDLAEQFF. The CDR3 DNA sequence: TGTGCCAGCAGTCTCGGACAGGACCTAGCTGAGCAGTTCTTC.

This clonotype came up a few times. This chain links TRBV10-2 with TRBJ2-1; 8 nucleotides match TRBD1. The CDR3 extends over 13 amino acids. The germline V gene encodes CDR1 WSHSY and CDR2 SAAADI. J was trimmed by 8 bases and V by 4 bases; bases with no gene match: 4. The chain's CDR3 is CASSAGQGYEQFF. The CDR3 coding sequence is TGCGCCAGCAGTGCCGGACAGGGCTATGAGCAGTTCTTC.

This clonotype was found once. The chain has TRBV5-6 and TRBJ1-1; D remains unclear. Per germline, CDR1 SGHDT and CDR2 YYEEEE. The V end lost 3 bases, the J end lost 10 bases, and 10 bases lay between the germline ends. The CDR3 length is 11 residues. The DNA for the CDR3 is TGTGCCAGCAGCTCCGGTATAGGAGCTTTCTTT. Its translation: CASSSGIGAFF.

This clonotype came up once. The V and J genes are TRBV5-6 and TRBJ2-5; tentatively, D is TRBD1 (9 bases). This CDR3 has 16 amino acids. Germline assignment: CDR1 SGHDT and CDR2 YYEEEE. V was shortened by 3 bases and J by 5 bases, with 20 bases between the two germline ends. The chain's CDR3 is CASSSGGTGTRETQYF. For the CDR3, the DNA is TGTGCCAGCAGCTCGGGAGGGACAGGGACGAGGGAGACCCAGTACTTC.

This clonotype has only a few counts. The rearrangement links TRBV7-6 to TRBJ2-5; D remains ambiguous. Trimming removed 2 bases from V and 5 bases from J, with 9 bases in between. CDR1 and CDR2 (germline): SGHVS, FNYEAQ. CDR3 length: 13 amino acids. The CDR3: CASSLSLGETQYF. For the CDR3, the DNA is TGTGCCAGCAGCTTAAGCCTGGGGGAGACCCAGTACTTC.

This clonotype was recorded a few times. CDR3 DNA sequence: TGTGCCAGCAGTCGACGCACAGGGCGGGGTAGCACAGATACGCAGTATTTT. Its translation: CASSRRTGRGSTDTQYF. The genes are TRBV28 and TRBJ2-3; possibly TRBD1 or TRBD2 for D (6 bases each). Deletions cut 5 bases from V and 0 bases from J, with 18 bases between. From germline, CDR1 is MDHEN and CDR2 SYDVKM. The CDR3 length is 17 residues.

The CDR3 sequence: CASSDSLAAKNIQYF. In nucleotides, the CDR3 is TGTGCCAGCAGTGACAGCTTAGCGGCCAAAAACATTCAGTACTTC. The rearrangement links TRBV2 to TRBJ2-4, with D maybe TRBD2 (5 bases). The V gene lost 3 bases and the J gene lost 1 base, with 10 bases spanning the gap. From germline, CDR1 is SNHLY and CDR2 FYNNEI. CDR3 length equals 15 residues.

This clonotype was observed at least ten times. The gene calls are TRBV5-1 and TRBJ2-1; 15 bases fit TRBD2. V gave up 3 bases and J gave up 6 bases; unmatched junction bases: 4. The CDR3 is made up of 16 amino acids. CDR1 is SGHRS, CDR2 YFSETQ, per germline. The CDR3 is CASSSWTSGRGNEQFF. The CDR3 nucleotides read TGCGCCAGCAGCTCTTGGACTAGCGGGAGGGGCAATGAGCAGTTCTTC.

This sequence joins TRBV6-9 and TRBJ1-4; D possibly corresponds to TRBD1 (5 bases). CDR1 is MNHGY, CDR2 SVAAGI, per germline. There are 14 residues in the CDR3. Deletions cut 6 bases from V and 12 bases from J, with 20 bases between. In nucleotides, the CDR3 is TGTGCCAGCAGCTCACGGGACCTCCCAGCTCAACTGTTTTTT. It codes for CASSSRDLPAQLFF.

This clonotype was recorded many times. The rearrangement links TRBV6-5 to TRBJ2-3, with D perhaps matching TRBD1 or TRBD2 (6 bases each). The germline V and J ends were trimmed by 2 bases and 4 bases, with 16 bases remaining between them. The CDR3 has 16 amino acids. Germline V gene data show CDR1 as MNHEY and CDR2 as SVGAGI. CDR3 in amino acids: CASSYAEAEGADTQYF. The CDR3 nucleotides read TGTGCCAGCAGTTACGCGGAAGCGGAGGGGGCAGATACGCAGTATTTT.

The chain has TRBV27 and TRBJ1-1; D unclear. Trimming pared 5 bases from V and 2 bases from J, leaving 12 bases between. The CDR3 sequence is 14 residues long. Per the germline V gene, CDR1 is MNHEY and CDR2 is SMNVEV (reference sequence). The CDR3 loop is CASSLGIGNTEAFF. CDR3 sequence (DNA): TGTGCCAGCAGTCTAGGGATAGGTAACACTGAAGCTTTCTTT.

The chain is built from TRBV20-1 and TRBJ2-3, with D perhaps matching TRBD1 or TRBD2 (6 bases each). From germline, CDR1 is DFQATT and CDR2 SNEGSKA (reference sequence). The CDR3 consists of 13 residues. Trimming shortened V by 5 bases and J by 4 bases, and 13 bases separated the two germline ends. The CDR3, as DNA: TGCAGTGCTTCATCCGGGGGCGCAGATACGCAGTATTTT. It specifies CSASSGGADTQYF.

This clonotype was counted many times. J is TRBJ2-7 and V is TRBV10-2; no clear D gene. The length of the CDR3 is 11 residues. Looked up from germline, CDR1 is WSHSY and CDR2 is SAAADI. With 6 bases removed from V and 3 bases from J, the gap between germline ends came to 6 bases. This CDR3 reads CASRSDYEQYF. CDR3 coding DNA: TGCGCCAGCAGGTCCGACTACGAGCAGTACTTC.

This chain joins TRBV19 and TRBJ1-2; D gene uncertain. The CDR3 is made up of 12 amino acids. Germline loops: CDR1 LNHDA, CDR2 SQIVND (reference sequence). V dropped 5 bases and J dropped 2 bases, with 6 bases sitting between them. The CDR3 DNA is TGTGCCAGTAGTCAAAGAAACTATGGCTACACCTTC. As protein: CASSQRNYGYTF.

This clonotype appeared many times. The V call is TRBV4-2, the J call TRBJ2-7; no reliable D call. V was cut by 1 base and J by 3 bases, with 10 bases left in between. The CDR3 is 14 residues long. Germline CDR1 is LGHNA and CDR2 is YNFKEQ. The CDR3 is CASSQVGSIYEQYF. CDR3 bases: TGTGCCAGCAGCCAAGTTGGTAGCATCTACGAGCAGTACTTC.

This clonotype appeared a few times. The chain recombines TRBV10-3 with TRBJ1-5; the D is unclear. Germline CDR1 and CDR2: ENHRY and SYGVKD. CDR3 length: 13 residues. V was cut by 8 bases and J by 4 bases, with 12 bases left in between. Here the CDR3 reads CAIGPEGNQPQHF. CDR3 nucleotide sequence: TGTGCCATCGGGCCCGAAGGTAATCAGCCCCAGCATTTT.

This clonotype was seen at least ten times. V gene TRBV7-2 combines with J gene TRBJ2-3; D is tentatively TRBD1 or TRBD2 (6 bases each). The CDR3 length is 15 residues. CDR1 is SGHTA and CDR2 is FQGNSA in the germline V gene. V was trimmed by 0 bases and J by 2 bases, leaving 9 bases between them. The CDR3 DNA is TGTGCCAGCAGCTTAGCGGGGGGCCCCACAGATACGCAGTATTTT. This gives the protein CASSLAGGPTDTQYF.

This clonotype was recorded at least ten times. V usage is TRBV7-9 and J usage is TRBJ2-5, with D tentatively TRBD2 (6 bases). Germline lookup yields CDR1 SEHNR and CDR2 FQNEAQ (reference sequence). The CDR3 contains 17 residues. V shed 7 bases and J shed 1 base, with 22 bases lying between them. This chain's CDR3 is CASNPPDLANSQETQYF. The CDR3 region has the DNA TGTGCCAGCAACCCACCGGATCTAGCGAATTCCCAAGAGACCCAGTACTTC.

This clonotype was seen a handful of times. V is TRBV5-5 and J is TRBJ2-5, with 11 bases that match TRBD2. The V and J ends lost 6 bases and 1 base, in that order; junction bases with no gene match: 5. This CDR3 has 15 amino acids. In germline, CDR1 is SGHKS, CDR2 YYEKEE (reference sequence). CDR3 region: CASTLAGGTQETQYF. CDR3 nucleotide sequence: TGTGCCAGCACCCTAGCGGGGGGAACCCAAGAGACCCAGTACTTC.

The CDR3 reads CASSSTGVGETQYF. The CDR3 nucleotides read TGTGCCAGCAGTTCCACAGGGGTAGGAGAGACCCAGTACTTC. The chain combines TRBV28 with TRBJ2-5; 7 bases map to TRBD1. In germline, CDR1 is MDHEN, CDR2 SYDVKM. J gave up 4 bases and V 4 bases, and 6 bases lay outside the gene matches. The CDR3 covers 14 residues.

The genes are TRBV7-9 and TRBJ2-4; 9 bases are shared with TRBD1. The CDR3 contains 16 residues. CDR1 is SEHNR and CDR2 is FQNEAQ in the germline V gene (reference sequence). After removal of 5 bases from V and 3 bases from J, the junction contained 8 bases not matched to a gene. The CDR3: CASSRGTGNVKNIQYF. For the CDR3, the DNA is TGTGCCAGCAGCAGAGGGACAGGGAATGTCAAAAACATTCAGTACTTC. Full variable domain (outside the CDR3, taken from reference TRBV7-9 and TRBJ2-4): DTGVSQNPRHKITKRGQNVTFRCDPISEHNRLYWYRQTLGQGPEFLTYFQNEAQLEKSRLLSDRFSAERPKGSFSTLEIQRTEQGDSAMYLCASSRGTGNVKNIQYFGAGTRLSVL.

This clonotype was seen a few times. The CDR3: CSARHAYEQYF. For the CDR3, the DNA is TGCAGTGCTCGACACGCCTACGAGCAGTACTTC. This chain connects TRBV20-1 to TRBJ2-7, with D hard to call. The CDR3 is made up of 11 amino acids. Trimming removed 5 bases at V and 2 bases at J, with 7 bases between. In germline, CDR1 is DFQATT, CDR2 SNEGSKA (reference sequence).

The chain is built from TRBV11-3 and TRBJ1-1; 8 bases line up with TRBD1. The CDR3 is made up of 14 amino acids. V shed 4 bases, J shed 1 base, and the junction held 2 bases outside the gene matches. Germline CDR1 reads SGHNT; CDR2 reads YENEEA. CDR3 nucleotides: TGTGCCAGCAGCTACCAGGGGGCGAACACTGAAGCTTTCTTT. Translating gives CASSYQGANTEAFF.